This T cell receptor beta chain came from a study of T-cell reconstitution after alpha-beta-depleted transplantation in children (dated by TCRdb to 2016 to 2017). About the full investigation: Using TCR repertoire profiling, the study quantitatively followed how T-cell immune reconstitution unfolded in children after TCRalphabeta/CD19-depleted allogeneic hematopoietic cell transplantation.

Libraries were made using PCR. TCRdb records Illumina HiSeq 2500 as the sequencer. TCR libraries were prepared with molecular barcoding, using unique molecular identifiers to normalize TCRbeta repertoire quantification. TCRdb reprocessing: public reads trimmed at Q25 with fastp, clones called with MiXCR, in-frame beta chains kept. A single entry per CDR3 protein holds the most common genes and DNA from its merged rows. The sample contains 420,000 or so distinct CDR3 sequences, roughly a tenth of them found a single time. The ten largest clonotypes hold roughly 5.5% of the sample. V is trimmed back by 5 bases and J by 3 bases, and the junction contains 14 bases that no gene match accounts for. From cysteine to phenylalanine, the CDR3 is 17 amino acids long. The kept DNA is CDR3 alone, 51 bases in frame from the first base. CDR1 and CDR2 (SEHNR, FQNEAQ) derive from the germline V gene (reference sequence).

About this clonotype itself: No cognate antigen has been identified for it. The record has no base qualities; no much larger clone is one base away.

The clonotype was recovered from a human donor who donated a stem cell graft to a child with acute myeloid leukemia. The chain joins TRBV7-9 to TRBJ1-1, with 8 middle bases fitting TRBD1. The sample in question was PBMCs from the stem cell graft donor, obtained from the stem cell graft. CDR3 protein: CASSHRVDRGGDTEAFF. The base sequence is TGTGCCAGCAGCCACCGCGTTGACAGGGGCGGGGACACTGAAGCTTTCTTT.